This is a list of T cell receptor beta chains from one sample in a study of identical twins. TCRdb itself ran the 5' RACE reads through MiXCR, one entry per CDR3 protein. The data contain 150,000 or so distinct CDR3 sequences, around 3.5% of them seen just once; the ten biggest clones take up 8.1%. The sequenced material came from memory T cells sorted from blood. These receptor sequences come from a young man in good health. Both conserved end residues are part of each CDR3. Each record gives: V gene, D gene, clone size, J gene, CDR3 DNA, CDR3 protein. D genes are given only for firm matches. Rows give clone size only sometimes, using once, few, many, or a class for an expanded clone.

V: TRBV6-4
D: TRBD2
size: many
J: TRBJ2-5
DNA: TGTGCCAGCAGTAGACTAGCGGGAGACCAAGAGACCCAGTACTTC
CDR3: CASSRLAGDQETQYF

V: TRBV11-2
D: TRBD1
size: many
J: TRBJ1-6
DNA: TGTGCCAGCAGCTCCGCGTCCGGGACAGATAATTCACCCCTCCACTTT
CDR3: CASSSASGTDNSPLHF

V: TRBV27
D: TRBD1
size: many
J: TRBJ1-2
DNA: TGTGCCAGCAGTTCTACAGGGGTTTGGAACTATGGCTACACCTTC
CDR3: CASSSTGVWNYGYTF

V: TRBV5-1
D: TRBD2
size: many
J: TRBJ2-7
DNA: TGCGCCAGCAGCTCAGGGACTAGGGAGGCCGAGCAGTACTTC
CDR3: CASSSGTREAEQYF

V: TRBV27
D: .
size: few
J: TRBJ2-2
DNA: TGTGCCAGCAGTTTACTTAACAATCCGCCCGGGGAGCTGTTTTTT
CDR3: CASSLLNNPPGELFF

V: TRBV27
D: .
size: many
J: TRBJ2-1
DNA: TGTGCCAGCAGTCCCAGTGTAGTTGGGGATGAGCAGTTCTTC
CDR3: CASSPSVVGDEQFF

V: TRBV7-9
D: .
size: many
J: TRBJ1-4
DNA: TGTGCCAGCAGCTTGGCGGACTATGAAAAACTGTTTTTT
CDR3: CASSLADYEKLFF

V: TRBV10-3
D: TRBD2
size: many
J: TRBJ2-1
DNA: TGTGCCATCAGAAGGACTAGCCTGGGCAATGAGCAGTTCTTC
CDR3: CAIRRTSLGNEQFF

V: TRBV20-1
D: .
size: many
J: TRBJ2-3
DNA: TGCAGTGCTAGAAGCAGGGACACAGATACGCAGTATTTT
CDR3: CSARSRDTDTQYF

V: TRBV20-1
D: .
size: many
J: TRBJ2-1
DNA: TGCAGTGCTACCGGGCCCACTAATGAGCAGTTCTTC
CDR3: CSATGPTNEQFF

V: TRBV7-2
D: TRBD2
size: many
J: TRBJ2-5
DNA: TGTGCCAGCAGCTCGAATAGCGGGAGAAGAGAGACCCAGTACTTC
CDR3: CASSSNSGRRETQYF

V: TRBV6-2/TRBV6-3
D: TRBD2
size: many
J: TRBJ2-1
DNA: TGTGCCAGCGTCCCGGGGGGACTGACCTACAATGAGCAGTTCTTC
CDR3: CASVPGGLTYNEQFF

V: TRBV7-6
D: .
size: many
J: TRBJ2-7
DNA: TGTGCCAGCAGCACCCTCGGGACGGAATCGTACTTC
CDR3: CASSTLGTESYF

V: TRBV19
D: TRBD1
size: many
J: TRBJ2-5
DNA: TGTGCCAGTAGTAGGGACAGAATTGAGGGGGAGACCCAGTACTTC
CDR3: CASSRDRIEGETQYF

V: TRBV6-5
D: .
size: many
J: TRBJ2-2
DNA: TGTGCCAGCAGTTACTCGGGCCCGAACACCGGGGAGCTGTTTTTT
CDR3: CASSYSGPNTGELFF

V: TRBV12-3/TRBV12-4
D: .
size: many
J: TRBJ2-3
DNA: TGTGCCAGCAGTTTGCTCCGCACAGATACGCAGTATTTT
CDR3: CASSLLRTDTQYF

V: TRBV13
D: .
size: many
J: TRBJ2-6
DNA: TGTGCCAGCAGCCAGGTACACACCTCTGGGGCCAACGTCCTGACTTTC
CDR3: CASSQVHTSGANVLTF

V: TRBV5-4
D: .
size: many
J: TRBJ2-2
DNA: TGTGCCAGCTCCCGCGGAAAAACGAACACCGGGGAGCTGTTTTTT
CDR3: CASSRGKTNTGELFF

V: TRBV10-3
D: TRBD2
size: many
J: TRBJ2-4
DNA: TGTGCCATCAGTGGCGGGAGGGTTGGGAACATTCAGTACTTC
CDR3: CAISGGRVGNIQYF

V: TRBV3-1
D: TRBD2
size: many
J: TRBJ2-5
DNA: TGTGCCAGCAGGGGGGGGACTAGCGGGAGAGGGGGCGAGACCCAGTACTTC
CDR3: CASRGGTSGRGGETQYF

V: TRBV7-8
D: TRBD2
size: many
J: TRBJ2-3
DNA: TGTGCCAGCAGCTTAGAGCCGGGGGGAAATACGCAGTATTTT
CDR3: CASSLEPGGNTQYF

V: TRBV13
D: .
size: many
J: TRBJ2-6
DNA: TGTGCCAGCAGCCTATTGGGTTCTGGGGCCAACGTCCTGACTTTC
CDR3: CASSLLGSGANVLTF

V: TRBV5-1
D: .
size: many
J: TRBJ2-3
DNA: TGCGCCAGCAGCTCCGGCCTCCATACGCAGTATTTT
CDR3: CASSSGLHTQYF

V: TRBV2
D: TRBD2
size: many
J: TRBJ2-5
DNA: TGTGCCAGCAGTGTAACCGGGACTAGCCAAGAGACCCAGTACTTC
CDR3: CASSVTGTSQETQYF

V: TRBV20-1
D: TRBD2
size: many
J: TRBJ2-1
DNA: TGCAGTGCTAGAGCCACGACTAGCGGGAGGGTGGATGAGCAGTTCTTC
CDR3: CSARATTSGRVDEQFF

V: TRBV5-1
D: TRBD2
size: many
J: TRBJ2-2
DNA: TGCGCCAGCAGCGCGGGACTAGAGTACGGTCTCGGGGAGCTGTTTTTT
CDR3: CASSAGLEYGLGELFF

V: TRBV29-1
D: .
size: many
J: TRBJ2-5
DNA: TGCAGCCTCAAAGCCAAAGGGTTTGAGACCCAGTACTTC
CDR3: CSLKAKGFETQYF

V: TRBV5-4
D: TRBD1
size: .
J: TRBJ2-2
DNA: TGTGCCAGCAGCTCTGACAGGGGGCGGACCGGGGAGCTGTTTTTT
CDR3: CASSSDRGRTGELFF